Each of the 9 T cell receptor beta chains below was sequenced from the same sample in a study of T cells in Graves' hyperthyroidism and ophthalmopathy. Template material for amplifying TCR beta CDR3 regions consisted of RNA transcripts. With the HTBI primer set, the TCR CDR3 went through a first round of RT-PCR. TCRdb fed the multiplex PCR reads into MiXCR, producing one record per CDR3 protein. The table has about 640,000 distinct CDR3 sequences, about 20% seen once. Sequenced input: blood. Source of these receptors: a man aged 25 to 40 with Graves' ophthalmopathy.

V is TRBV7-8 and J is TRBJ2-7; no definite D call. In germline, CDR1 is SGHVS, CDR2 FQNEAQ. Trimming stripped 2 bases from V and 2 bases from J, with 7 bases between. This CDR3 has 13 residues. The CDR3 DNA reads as TGTGCCAGCAGCTTAAGTCAGACCTACGAGCAGTACTTC. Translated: CASSLSQTYEQYF.

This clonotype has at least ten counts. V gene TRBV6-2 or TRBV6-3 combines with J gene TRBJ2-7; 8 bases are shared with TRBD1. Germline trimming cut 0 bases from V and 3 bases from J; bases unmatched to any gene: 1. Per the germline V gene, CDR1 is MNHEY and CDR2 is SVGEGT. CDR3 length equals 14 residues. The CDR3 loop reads CASSYSGTGYEQYF. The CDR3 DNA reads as TGTGCCAGCAGTTACTCTGGGACAGGCTACGAGCAGTACTTC.

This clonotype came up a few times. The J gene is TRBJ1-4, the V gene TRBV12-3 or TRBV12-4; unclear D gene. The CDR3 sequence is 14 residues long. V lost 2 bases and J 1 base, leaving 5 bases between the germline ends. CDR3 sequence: CASSLRGTNEKLFF. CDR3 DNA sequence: TGTGCCAGCAGTTTACGGGGAACTAATGAAAAACTGTTTTTT.

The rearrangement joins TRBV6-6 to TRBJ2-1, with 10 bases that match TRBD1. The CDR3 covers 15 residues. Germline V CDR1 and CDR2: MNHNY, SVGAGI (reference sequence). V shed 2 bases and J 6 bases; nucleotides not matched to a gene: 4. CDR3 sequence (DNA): TGTGCCAGCAGTTACCGGGACAGGGGTTTCAATGAGCAGTTCTTC. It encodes CASSYRDRGFNEQFF.

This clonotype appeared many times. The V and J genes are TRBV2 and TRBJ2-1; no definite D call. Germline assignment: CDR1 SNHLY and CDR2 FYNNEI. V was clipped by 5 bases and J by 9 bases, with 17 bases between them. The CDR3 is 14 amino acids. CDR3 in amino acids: CASSPDGGSGEQFF. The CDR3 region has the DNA TGTGCCAGCAGTCCCGACGGTGGAAGTGGTGAGCAGTTCTTC.

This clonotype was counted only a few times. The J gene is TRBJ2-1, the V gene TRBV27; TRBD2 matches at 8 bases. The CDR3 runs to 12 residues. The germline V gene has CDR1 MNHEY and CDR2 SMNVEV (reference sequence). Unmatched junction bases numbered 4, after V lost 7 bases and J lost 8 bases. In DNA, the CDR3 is TGTGCCAGCAAAGCGGGAGCCTATGAGCAGTTCTTC. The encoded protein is CASKAGAYEQFF.

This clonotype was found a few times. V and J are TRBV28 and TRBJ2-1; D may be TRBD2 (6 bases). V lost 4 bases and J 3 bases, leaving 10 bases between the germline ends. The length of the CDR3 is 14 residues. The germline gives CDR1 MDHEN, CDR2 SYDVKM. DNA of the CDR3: TGTGCCAGCAGTTCGGGACTTATCTACAATGAGCAGTTCTTC. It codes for CASSSGLIYNEQFF.

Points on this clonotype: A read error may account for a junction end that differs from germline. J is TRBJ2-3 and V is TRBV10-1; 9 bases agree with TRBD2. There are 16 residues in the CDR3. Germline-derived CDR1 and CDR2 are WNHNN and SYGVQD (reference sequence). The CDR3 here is CAISLLAGAETDTQYF. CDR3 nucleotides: TGTGCCATCAGCCTCTTAGCGGGAGCTGAGACAGATACGCAGTATTTT.

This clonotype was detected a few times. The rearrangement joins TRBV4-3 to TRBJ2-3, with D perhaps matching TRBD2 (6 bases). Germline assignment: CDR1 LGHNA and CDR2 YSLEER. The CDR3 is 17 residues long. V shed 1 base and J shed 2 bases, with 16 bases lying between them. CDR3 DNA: TGCGCCAGCAGCCAAGCACTCACCGGGACTTACACAGATACGCAGTATTTT. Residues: CASSQALTGTYTDTQYF.